These T cell receptor beta chains were read from a single sample in a study of shared clonotypes between healthy human individuals. Measured with immunoSEQ multiplex PCR; TCRdb has only the in-frame clones, and not every one. The sample lists fewer than 600,000 clones, 79% seen once, with over 10% in the top ten. Sequenced input: PBMCs. These receptors all stem from a woman between 40 and 50 years old in good health. Some clones in this sample may be carry-over from other donors' samples. Each CDR3 is given with its conserved first and last residue. D genes are given only for firm matches. Expanded clones are given a class, and other clones once, few, many or no size at all.

j_gene: TRBJ1-2
v_gene: TRBV4-1
abundance: few
len: 16
d_gene: .
CDR3aa: CASSQDPNVGVRGYTF
CDR3nt: TGCGCCAGCAGCCAAGATCCCAATGTGGGGGTTCGTGGCTACACCTTC

j_gene: TRBJ2-2
v_gene: TRBV5-1
abundance: .
len: 17
d_gene: .
CDR3aa: CASSLGGGQIPAGELFF
CDR3nt: TGCGCCAGCAGCTTGGGTGGGGGCCAGATCCCGGCCGGGGAGCTGTTTTTT

j_gene: TRBJ1-1
v_gene: TRBV5-1
abundance: .
len: 15
d_gene: .
CDR3aa: CASSLANGGGTEAFF
CDR3nt: TGCGCCAGCAGCTTGGCCAACGGAGGCGGGACTGAAGCTTTCTTT

j_gene: TRBJ2-1
v_gene: TRBV29-1
abundance: .
len: 9
d_gene: .
CDR3aa: CSAGGGQFF
CDR3nt: TGCAGCGCCGGGGGTGGGCAGTTCTTC

j_gene: TRBJ2-1
v_gene: TRBV27
abundance: .
len: 14
d_gene: TRBD1
CDR3aa: CASSPGGRYNEQFF
CDR3nt: TGTGCCAGCAGTCCAGGGGGCCGCTACAATGAGCAGTTCTTC

j_gene: TRBJ2-7
v_gene: TRBV11-2
abundance: .
len: 15
d_gene: .
CDR3aa: CASSLRDGMIYEQYF
CDR3nt: TGTGCCAGCAGCTTGAGGGACGGAATGATCTACGAGCAGTACTTC

j_gene: TRBJ2-1
v_gene: TRBV11-3
abundance: .
len: 13
d_gene: .
CDR3aa: CASSLGINNEQFF
CDR3nt: TGTGCCAGCAGCTTAGGAATAAACAATGAGCAGTTCTTC

j_gene: TRBJ2-3
v_gene: TRBV18
abundance: .
len: 15
d_gene: TRBD2
CDR3aa: CASSSTSGSTDTQYF
CDR3nt: TGTGCCAGCTCATCGACTAGCGGAAGCACAGATACGCAGTATTTT

j_gene: TRBJ1-2
v_gene: TRBV28
abundance: once
len: 13
d_gene: .
CDR3aa: CASSSPGNYGYTF
CDR3nt: TGTGCCAGCAGTTCGCCAGGGAACTATGGCTACACCTTC

j_gene: TRBJ2-2
v_gene: TRBV4-1
abundance: .
len: 16
d_gene: TRBD2
CDR3aa: CASSINSGRATGELFF
CDR3nt: TGCGCCAGCAGCATAAATAGCGGGAGGGCCACCGGGGAGCTGTTTTTT

j_gene: TRBJ2-2
v_gene: TRBV19
abundance: .
len: 15
d_gene: .
CDR3aa: CASSMWATNTGELFF
CDR3nt: TGTGCCAGTAGTATGTGGGCAACCAACACCGGGGAGCTGTTTTTT

j_gene: TRBJ2-1
v_gene: TRBV5-1
abundance: many
len: 15
d_gene: TRBD2
CDR3aa: CASSQLAGAANEQFF
CDR3nt: TGCGCCAGCAGCCAACTAGCGGGAGCTGCCAATGAGCAGTTCTTC

j_gene: TRBJ2-7
v_gene: TRBV7-3
abundance: once
len: 16
d_gene: TRBD1
CDR3aa: CASSLTGTGNSYEQYF
CDR3nt: TGTGCCAGCAGCTTAACAGGGACAGGGAACTCCTACGAGCAGTACTTC

j_gene: TRBJ2-5
v_gene: TRBV5-8
abundance: .
len: 15
d_gene: TRBD1
CDR3aa: CASSLFGGQGKTQYF
CDR3nt: TGTGCCAGCAGCTTGTTCGGGGGACAGGGAAAGACCCAGTACTTC

j_gene: TRBJ2-1
v_gene: TRBV19
abundance: .
len: 14
d_gene: TRBD2
CDR3aa: CASSISGRFNEQFF
CDR3nt: TGTGCCAGTAGTATTAGCGGGAGATTCAATGAGCAGTTCTTC

j_gene: TRBJ1-2
v_gene: TRBV2
abundance: .
len: 14
d_gene: .
CDR3aa: CASRGATTNYGYTF
CDR3nt: TGTGCCAGCAGGGGGGCGACAACGAACTATGGCTACACCTTC

j_gene: TRBJ2-1
v_gene: TRBV9
abundance: .
len: 17
d_gene: TRBD2
CDR3aa: CASSVGTSGRPYNEQFF
CDR3nt: TGTGCCAGCAGCGTTGGGACTAGCGGACGACCCTACAATGAGCAGTTCTTC

j_gene: TRBJ2-7
v_gene: TRBV27
abundance: few
len: 14
d_gene: TRBD1
CDR3aa: CASSASGGAYEQYF
CDR3nt: TGTGCCAGCAGTGCCTCAGGGGGCGCCTACGAGCAGTACTTC

j_gene: TRBJ2-5
v_gene: TRBV7-2
abundance: .
len: 14
d_gene: .
CDR3aa: CASSLEVAQETQYF
CDR3nt: TGTGCCAGCAGCTTAGAAGTGGCTCAAGAGACCCAGTACTTC

j_gene: TRBJ2-3
v_gene: TRBV5-6
abundance: .
len: 15
d_gene: TRBD2
CDR3aa: CASSPTSGTADTQYF
CDR3nt: TGTGCCAGCAGCCCGACTAGCGGGACGGCAGATACGCAGTATTTT

j_gene: TRBJ1-2
v_gene: TRBV7-3
abundance: once
len: 16
d_gene: .
CDR3aa: CASSFTSGGQNYGYTF
CDR3nt: TGTGCCAGCAGCTTTACTTCCGGGGGGCAAAACTATGGCTACACCTTC

j_gene: TRBJ2-3
v_gene: TRBV9
abundance: .
len: 17
d_gene: .
CDR3aa: CASSVGRGAGTTDTQYF
CDR3nt: TGTGCCAGCAGCGTAGGGAGAGGGGCGGGAACCACAGATACGCAGTATTTT

j_gene: TRBJ2-5
v_gene: TRBV11-2
abundance: few
len: 14
d_gene: .
CDR3aa: CASSFRGSGETQYF
CDR3nt: TGTGCCAGCAGCTTCAGGGGATCTGGGGAGACCCAGTACTTC

j_gene: TRBJ2-1
v_gene: TRBV9
abundance: .
len: 16
d_gene: TRBD1
CDR3aa: CASSVGLGQGNNEQFF
CDR3nt: TGTGCCAGCAGCGTAGGTTTGGGACAGGGAAACAATGAGCAGTTCTTC

j_gene: TRBJ2-1
v_gene: TRBV6-6
abundance: many
len: 16
d_gene: TRBD1
CDR3aa: CASSYRRTGTYNEQFF
CDR3nt: TGTGCCAGCAGTTACCGACGGACAGGGACCTACAATGAGCAGTTCTTC

j_gene: TRBJ2-5
v_gene: TRBV18
abundance: .
len: 16
d_gene: .
CDR3aa: CASSPRAHRLVETQYF
CDR3nt: TGTGCCAGCTCACCCAGGGCCCATCGACTAGTGGAGACCCAGTACTTC

j_gene: TRBJ2-7
v_gene: TRBV19
abundance: .
len: 15
d_gene: TRBD1
CDR3aa: CASSISGTGLYEQYF
CDR3nt: TGTGCCAGTAGTATTTCCGGGACAGGCCTCTACGAGCAGTACTTC

j_gene: TRBJ2-1
v_gene: TRBV7-3
abundance: once
len: 19
d_gene: TRBD2
CDR3aa: CASSPIGLAGGISYNEQFF
CDR3nt: TGTGCCAGCAGCCCCATAGGCCTAGCGGGAGGTATATCCTACAATGAGCAGTTCTTC

j_gene: TRBJ2-2
v_gene: TRBV2
abundance: .
len: 14
d_gene: .
CDR3aa: CASSETGSTGELFF
CDR3nt: TGTGCCAGCAGTGAAACAGGGAGTACCGGGGAGCTGTTTTTT

j_gene: TRBJ2-2
v_gene: TRBV7-9
abundance: .
len: 13
d_gene: .
CDR3aa: CASSPGLLGELFF
CDR3nt: TGTGCCAGCAGCCCGGGACTTCTAGGGGAGCTGTTTTTT

j_gene: TRBJ2-2
v_gene: TRBV19
abundance: .
len: 15
d_gene: .
CDR3aa: CASSTGVPNTGELFF
CDR3nt: TGTGCCAGTAGTACAGGGGTCCCCAACACCGGGGAGCTGTTTTTT

j_gene: TRBJ1-4
v_gene: TRBV28
abundance: .
len: 15
d_gene: TRBD1
CDR3aa: CASSLLQGIGEKLFF
CDR3nt: TGTGCCAGCAGTTTACTACAGGGGATTGGCGAAAAACTGTTTTTT

j_gene: TRBJ2-1
v_gene: TRBV5-1
abundance: .
len: 21
d_gene: TRBD2
CDR3aa: CASRPTRGTSGRGGSYNEQFF
CDR3nt: TGCGCCAGCAGGCCCACCCGAGGGACTAGCGGGAGGGGAGGCTCCTACAATGAGCAGTTCTTC

j_gene: TRBJ2-1
v_gene: TRBV28
abundance: few
len: 15
d_gene: TRBD1
CDR3aa: CASPPPGQAYNEQFF
CDR3nt: TGTGCCAGCCCACCCCCGGGACAGGCCTACAATGAGCAGTTCTTC

j_gene: TRBJ2-7
v_gene: TRBV18
abundance: .
len: 14
d_gene: TRBD1
CDR3aa: CASSPQGVAYEQYF
CDR3nt: TGTGCCAGCTCACCCCAGGGGGTTGCCTACGAGCAGTACTTC

j_gene: TRBJ2-7
v_gene: TRBV7-2
abundance: once
len: 13
d_gene: .
CDR3aa: CASSLGSIYEQYF
CDR3nt: TGTGCCAGCAGCTTAGGTTCAATTTACGAGCAGTACTTC